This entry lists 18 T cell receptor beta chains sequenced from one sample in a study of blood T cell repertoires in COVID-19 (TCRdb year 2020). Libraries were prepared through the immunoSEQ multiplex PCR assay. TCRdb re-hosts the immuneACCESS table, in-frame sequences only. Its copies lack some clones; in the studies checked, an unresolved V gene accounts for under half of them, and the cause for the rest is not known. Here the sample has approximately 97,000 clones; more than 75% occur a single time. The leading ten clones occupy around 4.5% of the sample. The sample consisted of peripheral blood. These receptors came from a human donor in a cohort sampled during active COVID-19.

The CDR3 spells CASSEWGRGETQYF. CDR3 nucleotides: TGTGCCAGCAGCGAGTGGGGGCGAGGGGAGACCCAGTACTTC. This rearrangement joins TRBV7-2 to TRBJ2-5; a possible D gene is TRBD1 (6 bases). V lost 5 bases to trimming and J lost 5 bases, with 15 bases between them. CDR3 length: 14 residues. Germline CDR1 and CDR2: SGHTA and FQGNSA.

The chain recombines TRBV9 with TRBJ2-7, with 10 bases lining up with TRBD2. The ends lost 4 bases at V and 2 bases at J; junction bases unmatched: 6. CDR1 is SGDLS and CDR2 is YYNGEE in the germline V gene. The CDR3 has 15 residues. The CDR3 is CASSSGLAAPYEQYF. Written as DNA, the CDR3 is TGTGCCAGCAGCTCTGGACTAGCGGCACCCTACGAGCAGTACTTC.

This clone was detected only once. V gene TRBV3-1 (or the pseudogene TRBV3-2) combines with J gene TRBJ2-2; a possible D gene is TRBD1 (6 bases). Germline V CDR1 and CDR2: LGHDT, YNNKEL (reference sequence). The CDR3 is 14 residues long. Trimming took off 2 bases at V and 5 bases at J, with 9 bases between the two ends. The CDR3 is CASSQWGQTGELFF. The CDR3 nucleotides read TGTGCCAGCAGCCAATGGGGGCAGACCGGGGAGCTGTTTTTT.

The DNA for the CDR3 is TGTGCCAGTAGTATAGGTTGGACAGGGGGCACAGATACGCAGTATTTT. Amino acid sequence: CASSIGWTGGTDTQYF. The chain combines TRBV19 with TRBJ2-3; 9 nucleotides agree with TRBD1. The CDR3 runs to 16 residues. The V segment lost 1 base and the J segment 1 base; nucleotides outside the gene matches: 3. Germline-derived CDR1 and CDR2 are LNHDA and SQIVND (reference sequence). The full variable domain, its missing parts supplied by reference TRBV19 and TRBJ2-3, is DGGITQSPKYLFRKEGQNVTLSCEQNLNHDAMYWYRQDPGQGLRLIYYSQIVNDFQKGDIAEGYSVSREKKESFPLTVTSAQKNPTAFYLCASSIGWTGGTDTQYFGPGTRLTVL.

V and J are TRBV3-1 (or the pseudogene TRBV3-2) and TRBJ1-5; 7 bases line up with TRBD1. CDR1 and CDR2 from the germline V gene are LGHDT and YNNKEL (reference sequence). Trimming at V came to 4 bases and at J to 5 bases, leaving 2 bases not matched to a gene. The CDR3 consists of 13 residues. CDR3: CASSRTGDQPQHF. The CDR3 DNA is TGTGCCAGCAGCCGGACAGGAGATCAGCCCCAGCATTTT.

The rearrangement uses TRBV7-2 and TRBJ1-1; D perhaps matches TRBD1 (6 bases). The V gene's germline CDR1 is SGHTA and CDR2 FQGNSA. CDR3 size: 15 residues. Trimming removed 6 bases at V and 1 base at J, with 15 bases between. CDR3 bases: TGTGCCAGCAGTTCTGACACAGGGAAGAACACTGAAGCTTTCTTT. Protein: CASSSDTGKNTEAFF.

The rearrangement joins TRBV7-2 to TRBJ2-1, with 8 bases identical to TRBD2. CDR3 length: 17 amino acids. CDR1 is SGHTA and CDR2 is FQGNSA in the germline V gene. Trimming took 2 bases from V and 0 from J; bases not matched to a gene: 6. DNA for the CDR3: TGTGCCAGCAGCTTACTCGGGGGGGCTTCCTCCTACAATGAGCAGTTCTTC. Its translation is CASSLLGGASSYNEQFF.

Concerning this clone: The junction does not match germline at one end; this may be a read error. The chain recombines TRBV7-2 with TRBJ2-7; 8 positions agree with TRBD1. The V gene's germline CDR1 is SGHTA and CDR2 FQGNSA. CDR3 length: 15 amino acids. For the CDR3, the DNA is TGTGCCAGCACCTTAGGACTCAGGACAGGGCGCGAGCAGTACTTC. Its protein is CASTLGLRTGREQYF.

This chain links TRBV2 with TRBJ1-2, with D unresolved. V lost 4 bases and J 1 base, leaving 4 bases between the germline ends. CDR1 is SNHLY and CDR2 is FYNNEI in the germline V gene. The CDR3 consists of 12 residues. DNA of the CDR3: TGTGCCAGCAGTGCAGATAACTATGGCTACACCTTC. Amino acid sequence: CASSADNYGYTF.

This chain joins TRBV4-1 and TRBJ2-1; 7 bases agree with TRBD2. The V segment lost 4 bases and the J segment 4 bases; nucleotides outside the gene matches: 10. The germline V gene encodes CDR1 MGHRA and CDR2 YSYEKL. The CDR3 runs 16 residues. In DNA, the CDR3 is TGCGCCAGCAGCCCGTTCGCCGGGGGGAGATACAATGAGCAGTTCTTC. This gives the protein CASSPFAGGRYNEQFF.

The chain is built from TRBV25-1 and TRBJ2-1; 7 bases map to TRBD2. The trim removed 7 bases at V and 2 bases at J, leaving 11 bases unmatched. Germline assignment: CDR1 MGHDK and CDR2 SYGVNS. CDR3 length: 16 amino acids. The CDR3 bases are TGTGCCAGCATAGCAAGGCGCGGGAGTACCTACAATGAGCAGTTCTTC. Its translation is CASIARRGSTYNEQFF.

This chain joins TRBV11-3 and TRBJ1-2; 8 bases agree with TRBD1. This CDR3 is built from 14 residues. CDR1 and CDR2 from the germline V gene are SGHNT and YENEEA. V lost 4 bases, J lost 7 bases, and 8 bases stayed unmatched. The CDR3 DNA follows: TGTGCCAGCAGCTCCAGCCGACAGGGGTCTGGCTACACCTTC. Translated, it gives CASSSSRQGSGYTF.

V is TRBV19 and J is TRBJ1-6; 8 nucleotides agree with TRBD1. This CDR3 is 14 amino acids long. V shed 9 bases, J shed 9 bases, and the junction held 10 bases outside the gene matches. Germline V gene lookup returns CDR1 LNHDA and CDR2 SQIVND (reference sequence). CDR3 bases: TGTGCCAGCAAAACGGACAGGGCTTTTTCACCCCTCCACTTT. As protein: CASKTDRAFSPLHF.

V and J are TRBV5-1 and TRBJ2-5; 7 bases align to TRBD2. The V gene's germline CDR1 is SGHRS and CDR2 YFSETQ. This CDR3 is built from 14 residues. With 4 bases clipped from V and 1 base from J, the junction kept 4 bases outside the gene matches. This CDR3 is CASSVTGGQETQYF. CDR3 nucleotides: TGCGCCAGCAGCGTGACGGGGGGCCAAGAGACCCAGTACTTC.

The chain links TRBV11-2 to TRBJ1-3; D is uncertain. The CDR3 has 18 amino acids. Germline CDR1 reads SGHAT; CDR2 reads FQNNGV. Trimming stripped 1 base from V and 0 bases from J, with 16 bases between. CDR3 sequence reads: CASSLGQNFLSSGNTIYF. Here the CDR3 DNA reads TGTGCCAGCAGCTTAGGGCAGAATTTCTTAAGCTCTGGAAACACCATATATTTT.

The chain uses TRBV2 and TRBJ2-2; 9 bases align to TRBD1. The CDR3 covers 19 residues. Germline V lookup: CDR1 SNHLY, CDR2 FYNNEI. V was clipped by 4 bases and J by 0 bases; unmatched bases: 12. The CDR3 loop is CASSVGGQGIIANTGELFF. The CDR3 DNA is TGTGCCAGCAGTGTTGGTGGACAGGGGATAATCGCGAACACCGGGGAGCTGTTTTTT.

CDR3 sequence: CASSEGRRPRNEQFF. CDR3 sequence (DNA): TGTGCCAGCAGTGAAGGTAGACGGCCGAGGAATGAGCAGTTCTTC. The chain couples TRBV6-1 to TRBJ2-1; no reliable D call. The CDR3 is made up of 15 amino acids. V was clipped by 1 base and J by 7 bases, with 14 bases between them. Germline V CDR1 and CDR2: MNHNS, SASEGT.

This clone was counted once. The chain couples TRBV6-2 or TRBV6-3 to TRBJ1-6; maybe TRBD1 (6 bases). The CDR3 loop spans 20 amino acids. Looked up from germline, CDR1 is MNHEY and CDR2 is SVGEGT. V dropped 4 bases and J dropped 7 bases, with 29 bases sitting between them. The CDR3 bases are TGTGCCAGCAGTTCCGGCCCCTCTTTTGGGCAGGGGATAGGGAATTCACCCCTCCACTTT. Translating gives CASSSGPSFGQGIGNSPLHF.